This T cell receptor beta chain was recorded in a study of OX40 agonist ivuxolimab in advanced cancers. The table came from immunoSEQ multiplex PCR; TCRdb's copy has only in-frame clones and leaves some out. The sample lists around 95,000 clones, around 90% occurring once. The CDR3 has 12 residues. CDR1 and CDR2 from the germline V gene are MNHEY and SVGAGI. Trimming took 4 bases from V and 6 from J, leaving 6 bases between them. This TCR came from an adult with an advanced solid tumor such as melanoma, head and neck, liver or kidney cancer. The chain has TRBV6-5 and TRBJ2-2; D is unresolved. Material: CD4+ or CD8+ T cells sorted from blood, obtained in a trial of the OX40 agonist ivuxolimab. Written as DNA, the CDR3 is TGTGCCAGCAGTTCCCGGGCCGGGGAGCTGTTTTTT. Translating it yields CASSSRAGELFF.